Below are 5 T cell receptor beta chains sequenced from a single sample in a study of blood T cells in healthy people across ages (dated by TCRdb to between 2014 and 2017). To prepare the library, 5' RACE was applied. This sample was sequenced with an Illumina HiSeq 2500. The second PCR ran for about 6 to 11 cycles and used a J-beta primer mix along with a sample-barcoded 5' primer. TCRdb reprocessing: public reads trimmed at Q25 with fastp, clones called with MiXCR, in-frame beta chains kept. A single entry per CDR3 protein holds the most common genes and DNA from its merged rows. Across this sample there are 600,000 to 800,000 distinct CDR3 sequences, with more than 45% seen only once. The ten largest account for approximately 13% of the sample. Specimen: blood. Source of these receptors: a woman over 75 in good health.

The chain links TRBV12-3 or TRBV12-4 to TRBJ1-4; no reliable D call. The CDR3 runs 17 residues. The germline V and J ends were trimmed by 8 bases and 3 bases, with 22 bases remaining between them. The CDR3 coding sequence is TGTGCCAGCGGTTCCGGCCCATCTGCGCCACCTAATGAAAAACTGTTTTTT. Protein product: CASGSGPSAPPNEKLFF.

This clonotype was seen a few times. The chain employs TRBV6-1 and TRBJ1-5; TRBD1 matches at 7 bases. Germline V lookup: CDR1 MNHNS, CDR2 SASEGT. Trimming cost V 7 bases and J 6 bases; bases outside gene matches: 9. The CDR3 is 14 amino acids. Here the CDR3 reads CASTGGGPGQPQHF. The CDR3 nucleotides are TGTGCCAGCACAGGAGGGGGCCCGGGTCAGCCCCAGCATTTT.

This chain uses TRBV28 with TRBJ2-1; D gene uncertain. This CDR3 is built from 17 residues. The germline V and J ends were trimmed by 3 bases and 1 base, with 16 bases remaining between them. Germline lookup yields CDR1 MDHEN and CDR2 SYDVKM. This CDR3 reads CASSFSVKEMSYNEQFF. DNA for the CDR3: TGTGCCAGCAGTTTCTCCGTTAAGGAGATGTCCTACAATGAGCAGTTCTTC. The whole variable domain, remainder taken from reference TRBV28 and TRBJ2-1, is DVKVTQSSRYLVKRTGEKVFLECVQDMDHENMFWYRQDPGLGLRLIYFSYDVKMKEKGDIPEGYSVSREKKERFSLILESASTNQTSMYLCASSFSVKEMSYNEQFFGPGTRLTVL.

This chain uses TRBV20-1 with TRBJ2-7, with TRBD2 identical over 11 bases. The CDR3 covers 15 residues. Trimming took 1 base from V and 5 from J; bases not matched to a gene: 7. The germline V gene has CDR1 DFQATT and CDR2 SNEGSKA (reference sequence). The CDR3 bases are TGCAGTGCTAGAGGACTAGCGGGATATAGTGACGAGCAGTACTTC. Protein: CSARGLAGYSDEQYF.

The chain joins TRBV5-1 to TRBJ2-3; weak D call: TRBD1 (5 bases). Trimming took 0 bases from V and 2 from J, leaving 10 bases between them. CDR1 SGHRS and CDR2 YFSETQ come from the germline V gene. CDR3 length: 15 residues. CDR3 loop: CASSLGLRVTDTQYF. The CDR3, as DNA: TGCGCCAGCAGCTTGGGGCTCAGGGTCACAGATACGCAGTATTTT. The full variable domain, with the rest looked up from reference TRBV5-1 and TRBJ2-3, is KAGVTQTPRYLIKTRGQQVTLSCSPISGHRSVSWYQQTPGQGLQFLFEYFSETQRNKGNFPGRFSGRQFSNSRSEMNVSTLELGDSALYLCASSLGLRVTDTQYFGPGTRLTVL.